These T cell receptor beta chains were read from a single sample in a study of blood T cell repertoires in COVID-19. Clones were sequenced by immunoSEQ multiplex PCR, and TCRdb holds only the in-frame ones, with some missing. The sample contains around 13,000 clones, about four fifths of which appear only once. What was sequenced was peripheral blood. The receptors shown here come from a woman aged 55-70 years with acute or convalescent COVID-19. Both conserved end residues are part of each CDR3. A D gene is named only where the DNA matches it firmly. The size entry is marked missing in some rows and otherwise reads once, few, many or a size class.

TRBV5-1	.	.	TRBJ2-3	CASTQLTSTDTQYF	TGCGCCAGCACTCAATTGACTAGCACAGATACGCAGTATTTT
TRBV5-1	TRBD1	.	TRBJ1-2	CASSLSGGGYGYTF	TGCGCCAGCAGCTTGTCAGGGGGCGGGTATGGCTACACCTTC
TRBV10-1	.	.	TRBJ1-2	CASSGRKENGYTF	TGCGCCAGCAGTGGTAGAAAAGAGAATGGCTACACCTTC
TRBV4-2	.	.	TRBJ2-1	CASSQELGQGANEQFF	TGTGCCAGCAGCCAAGAGCTCGGGCAGGGTGCAAATGAGCAGTTCTTC
TRBV3-1/TRBV3-2	TRBD2	.	TRBJ2-1	CASSRLTSGTSGSGEQFF	TGTGCCAGCAGCCGACTTACTTCCGGGACTAGCGGGAGTGGTGAGCAGTTCTTC
TRBV10-2	.	.	TRBJ2-3	CASSEASRLTTQYF	TGCGCCAGCAGTGAGGCTAGCCGACTAACTACGCAGTATTTT
TRBV5-1	.	.	TRBJ2-7	CASSLKDSEQYF	TGCGCCAGCAGCCTAAAGGACAGCGAGCAGTACTTC
TRBV12-3/TRBV12-4	.	.	TRBJ1-2	CASSFQGDYGYTF	TGTGCCAGCAGTTTTCAGGGTGACTATGGCTACACCTTC
TRBV18	TRBD2	.	TRBJ2-7	CASSPGEGSYEQYF	TGTGCCAGCTCACCAGGGGAGGGCTCCTACGAGCAGTACTTC
TRBV3-1/TRBV3-2	TRBD1	few	TRBJ1-1	CASSQEVGAGGSVTEAFF	TGTGCCAGCAGCCAAGAGGTTGGGGCAGGGGGCAGCGTCACTGAAGCTTTCTTT
TRBV6-2/TRBV6-3	.	.	TRBJ1-5	CASSYSTRKNQPQHF	TGTGCCAGCAGTTACTCGACTCGGAAAAATCAGCCCCAGCATTTT
TRBV5-1	.	.	TRBJ2-2	CASSLAPQDTGELFF	TGCGCCAGCAGCTTGGCTCCGCAGGACACCGGGGAGCTGTTTTTT
TRBV11-1	TRBD2	.	TRBJ2-3	CASSRTRGGRDTQYF	TGTGCCAGCAGCCGGACCCGGGGGGGAAGGGATACGCAGTATTTT
TRBV10-3	TRBD1	.	TRBJ2-2	CAISLGQAPTGELFF	TGTGCCATCAGCCTCGGACAGGCCCCCACCGGGGAGCTGTTTTTT
TRBV5-4	.	.	TRBJ2-2	CASSLGPGSGELFF	TGTGCCAGCAGCTTGGGGCCCGGGTCCGGGGAGCTGTTTTTT
TRBV6-6	TRBD1	few	TRBJ1-1	CASTATGGTEAFF	TGTGCCAGCACCGCGACAGGGGGCACTGAAGCTTTCTTT
TRBV5-4	TRBD1	.	TRBJ2-5	CASSRGQGIRETQYF	TGTGCCAGCAGCCGGGGACAGGGGATAAGAGAGACCCAGTACTTC
TRBV6-1	.	.	TRBJ2-3	CASSDTAGNVWDTQYF	TGTGCCAGCAGTGATACGGCGGGAAACGTTTGGGATACGCAGTATTTT
TRBV24-1	.	.	TRBJ2-3	CATSAGLSTDTQYF	TGTGCCACCAGTGCGGGTCTCAGCACAGATACGCAGTATTTT
TRBV5-1	TRBD1	.	TRBJ2-1	CASSRDRGNNEQFF	TGCGCCAGCAGCCGGGACAGGGGTAACAATGAGCAGTTCTTC
TRBV10-3	.	.	TRBJ2-2	CATPNRNTGELFF	TGTGCCACCCCAAACAGAAACACCGGGGAGCTGTTTTTT
TRBV3-1/TRBV3-2	.	.	TRBJ1-1	CASSSYFGGIPNTEAFF	TGTGCCAGCAGCTCCTACTTCGGGGGGATCCCGAACACTGAAGCTTTCTTT
TRBV19	.	few	TRBJ1-2	CASSRQFLSDTSNYGYTF	TGTGCCAGTAGTCGACAGTTCCTTTCCGACACCTCTAACTATGGCTACACCTTC
TRBV3-1/TRBV3-2	TRBD1	.	TRBJ2-7	CASSGRPGTGSYEQYF	TGTGCCAGCAGCGGACGTCCCGGGACAGGCTCCTACGAGCAGTACTTC
TRBV19	.	.	TRBJ1-4	CASSRSQTVTGEKLFF	TGTGCCAGTAGCAGATCTCAGACAGTTACAGGTGAAAAACTGTTTTTT
TRBV5-6	.	.	TRBJ2-6	CASSFEASGANVLTF	TGTGCCAGCAGCTTTGAGGCCTCTGGGGCCAACGTCCTGACTTTC
TRBV4-3	TRBD2	few	TRBJ2-7	CASSQDWGGRYEQYF	TGCGCCAGCAGCCAAGATTGGGGGGGTCGCTACGAGCAGTACTTC
TRBV4-2	.	.	TRBJ2-2	CASSQEGRNTGELFF	TGTGCCAGCAGCCAAGAGGGCAGGAACACCGGGGAGCTGTTTTTT
TRBV4-2	TRBD2	.	TRBJ2-1	CASSLTTSGGTYNEQFF	TGTGCCAGCAGCCTCACTACTAGCGGGGGAACCTACAATGAGCAGTTCTTC
TRBV3-1/TRBV3-2	.	.	TRBJ2-5	CASSLTGHRETQYF	TGTGCCAGCAGCCTCACAGGGCATCGGGAGACCCAGTACTTC
TRBV6-1	.	.	TRBJ1-2	CASSENGANYGYTF	TGTGCCAGCAGTGAAAACGGGGCTAACTATGGCTACACCTTC
TRBV10-1	.	.	TRBJ2-4	CASSETFGNIQYF	TGCGCCAGCAGTGAGACATTTGGAAACATTCAGTACTTC
TRBV28	TRBD2	.	TRBJ2-1	CASRGIAGGRRNEQFF	TGTGCCAGCAGGGGGATAGCGGGAGGGCGGAGAAATGAGCAGTTCTTC
TRBV11-2	.	.	TRBJ1-1	CASSLAGLGAFF	TGTGCCAGCAGCCTGGCGGGACTGGGAGCTTTCTTT
TRBV11-2	.	few	TRBJ2-7	CASSRAGPVGHYEQYF	TGTGCCAGCAGCCGGGCAGGACCGGTGGGGCACTACGAGCAGTACTTC
TRBV4-2	.	.	TRBJ2-5	CASSPTIERKETQYF	TGTGCCAGCAGCCCCACGATCGAGAGAAAAGAGACCCAGTACTTC
TRBV28	TRBD2	.	TRBJ2-7	CASTREGPYEQYF	TGTGCCAGCACCCGGGAGGGGCCCTACGAGCAGTACTTC
TRBV28	TRBD2	once	TRBJ2-7	CASSLMFGGLAGHSYEQYF	TGTGCCAGCAGTTTAATGTTCGGAGGACTAGCGGGGCACTCCTACGAGCAGTACTTC
TRBV19	TRBD1	.	TRBJ1-6	CASSPTTGGNSPLHF	TGTGCCAGTAGTCCAACCACAGGGGGTAATTCACCCCTCCACTTT
TRBV5-3	TRBD2	.	TRBJ2-1	CEGEGKKSSYNEQFF	TGTGAAGGGGAGGGTAAAAAGAGCTCCTACAATGAGCAGTTCTTC
TRBV11-2	.	.	TRBJ1-6	CASSLGWRGFNSPLHF	TGTGCCAGCAGCTTAGGGTGGAGGGGATTTAATTCACCCCTCCACTTT
TRBV5-1	.	.	TRBJ1-1	CASSLGSRANTEAFF	TGCGCCAGCAGCTTGGGGTCGAGGGCGAACACTGAAGCTTTCTTT
TRBV2	.	once	TRBJ2-5	CASFRVGETQYF	TGTGCCAGCTTCAGGGTGGGGGAGACCCAGTACTTC
TRBV20-1	.	.	TRBJ2-1	CSAPLRGEQFF	TGCAGTGCCCCCTTGCGAGGCGAGCAGTTCTTC
TRBV4-3	TRBD2	.	TRBJ2-1	CASSQDPAGGFAEQFF	TGCGCCAGCAGCCAAGATCCAGCGGGAGGGTTCGCTGAGCAGTTCTTC
TRBV5-1	.	.	TRBJ1-3	CASSLGPQGFGNTIYF	TGCGCCAGCAGCTTGGGACCACAGGGTTTCGGAAACACCATATATTTT
TRBV5-1	.	.	TRBJ1-6	CASRPGGSYYNSPLHF	TGCGCCAGCAGACCGGGGGGCAGCTACTATAATTCACCCCTCCACTTT
TRBV9	TRBD2	few	TRBJ2-1	CASSVAPGLAGDNEQFF	TGTGCCAGCAGCGTAGCCCCGGGACTAGCGGGGGACAATGAGCAGTTCTTC
TRBV6-5	TRBD1	.	TRBJ1-2	CASRSTAGTAYGYTF	TGTGCCAGCAGGTCCACTGCCGGGACAGCTTATGGCTACACCTTC
TRBV19	.	.	TRBJ1-4	CASSMGRGMWGNSHGEKLFF	TGTGCCAGTAGTATGGGCAGGGGTATGTGGGGGAACAGCCACGGGGAAAAACTGTTTTTT
TRBV14	TRBD1	few	TRBJ2-2	CASSQEGADRGLSGELFF	TGTGCCAGCAGCCAAGAGGGGGCGGACAGGGGGCTGTCCGGGGAGCTGTTTTTT
TRBV19	.	.	TRBJ2-5	CASSKDRWRETQYF	TGTGCCAGTAGTAAAGACCGGTGGAGAGAGACCCAGTACTTC
TRBV5-1	.	.	TRBJ2-3	CASSTSGTRTDTQYF	TGCGCCAGCAGCACCTCCGGGACTCGCACAGATACGCAGTATTTT